Listed below are T cell receptor beta chains from one sample, sequenced in a study of tumor-infiltrating lymphocytes in localized non-small cell lung cancer. Data came from immunoSEQ multiplex PCR; TCRdb stores just in-frame clones and leaves some out. The sample consists of some 5,500 clones, around 61% of them appearing once. The sequenced material came from uninvolved lung tissue not adjacent to the tumor. The receptor set was obtained from a human donor with non-small cell lung cancer. Both conserved end residues are part of each CDR3. A D gene is named only where the DNA matches it firmly. Expanded clones get a size class; other rows say once, few or many, or leave the size out.

V gene	clone size	D gene	J gene	CDR3 protein	CDR3 DNA
TRBV5-1	.	TRBD1	TRBJ2-1	CASSERTGADNEQFF	TGCGCCAGCAGCGAGAGGACAGGGGCTGACAATGAGCAGTTCTTC
TRBV28	.	.	TRBJ1-2	CASSPLTVEGYYGYTF	TGTGCCAGCAGTCCGTTGACAGTTGAAGGCTACTATGGCTACACCTTC
TRBV11-2	.	.	TRBJ2-1	CASSFGGRDNEQFF	TGTGCCAGCAGCTTCGGGGGTAGGGACAATGAGCAGTTCTTC
TRBV5-1	.	TRBD1	TRBJ1-4	CASSFEGAPGEKLFF	TGCGCCAGCAGTTTCGAGGGGGCGCCTGGGGAAAAACTGTTTTTT
TRBV21-1	.	.	TRBJ2-3	CASSKERGDSTDTQYF	TGTGCCAGCAGCAAAGAAAGGGGTGACAGCACAGATACGCAGTATTTT
TRBV5-1	medium-sized	.	TRBJ1-2	CASSLQGNYGYTF	TGCGCCAGCAGCTTGCAGGGTAACTATGGCTACACCTTC
TRBV6-6	few	.	TRBJ2-1	CASSRPYNEQFF	TGTGCCAGCAGCCGCCCTTACAATGAGCAGTTCTTC
TRBV11-2	.	.	TRBJ1-1	CASSPWGGGTEAFF	TGTGCCAGCAGCCCTTGGGGAGGTGGGACTGAAGCTTTCTTT
TRBV5-6	.	.	TRBJ2-7	CASSQQVSSYEQYF	TGTGCCAGCAGCCAGCAGGTTTCCTCCTACGAGCAGTACTTC
TRBV6-5	.	.	TRBJ1-5	CAISESMTNQPQHF	TGTGCCATCAGTGAGTCGATGACTAATCAGCCCCAGCATTTT
TRBV9	few	TRBD1	TRBJ2-7	CASSPQETGLSEQYF	TGTGCCAGCAGCCCTCAGGAGACAGGGCTATCCGAGCAGTACTTC
TRBV5-4	medium-sized	.	TRBJ2-1	CASSNTGLGANEQFF	TGTGCCAGCAGCAATACAGGGTTGGGGGCCAATGAGCAGTTCTTC
TRBV29-1	.	TRBD1	TRBJ2-1	CSVKPGQGYNEQFF	TGCAGCGTAAAACCGGGACAGGGGTACAATGAGCAGTTCTTC
TRBV4-2	.	.	TRBJ1-3	CASSQDLGRLSGNTIYF	TGTGCCAGCAGCCAAGATCTCGGCCGACTCTCTGGAAACACCATATATTTT
TRBV27	.	TRBD2	TRBJ2-3	CASSFGTSDRGTDTQYF	TGTGCCAGCAGTTTTGGGACTAGCGATCGCGGCACAGATACGCAGTATTTT
TRBV28	.	.	TRBJ2-3	CASSRGVGITQYF	TGTGCCAGCAGCCGCGGGGTGGGGATTACGCAGTATTTT
TRBV4-3	.	TRBD2	TRBJ2-7	CASSQDIGLAGVEQYF	TGCGCCAGCAGCCAAGATATTGGACTAGCGGGAGTAGAGCAGTACTTC
TRBV4-2	.	TRBD2	TRBJ2-2	CASSQRGTEKTGELFF	TGTGCCAGCAGCCAGCGGGGGACGGAGAAAACCGGGGAGCTGTTTTTT
TRBV28	few	TRBD1	TRBJ2-3	CASSLGTATIDTQYF	TGTGCCAGCAGTTTAGGGACAGCTACTATAGATACGCAGTATTTT
TRBV27	.	.	TRBJ2-1	CASSRRPYNEQFF	TGTGCCAGCAGTAGGAGGCCGTACAATGAGCAGTTCTTC
TRBV19	.	TRBD1	TRBJ1-5	CASSTDRNQPQHF	TGTGCCAGTAGTACGGACAGGAATCAGCCCCAGCATTTT
TRBV27	few	.	TRBJ1-5	CASSPMGSYQPQHF	TGTGCCAGCAGCCCGATGGGCAGCTATCAGCCCCAGCATTTT
TRBV25-1	few	.	TRBJ2-7	CASSGYEQYF	TGTGCCAGCAGTGGTTACGAGCAGTACTTC
TRBV28	.	.	TRBJ2-7	CASSLPQGGFNYEQYF	TGTGCCAGCAGTTTACCCCAAGGGGGTTTTAACTACGAGCAGTACTTC
TRBV6-5	.	TRBD2	TRBJ2-2	CASRTSDTGELFF	TGTGCCAGCAGGACTAGCGACACCGGGGAGCTGTTTTTT
TRBV28	.	.	TRBJ1-1	CASSRNRISDTEAFF	TGTGCCAGCAGTCGGAACAGGATTAGCGACACTGAAGCTTTCTTT
TRBV2	.	.	TRBJ1-1	CASKWSMGDTEAFF	TGTGCCAGCAAGTGGTCCATGGGGGACACTGAAGCTTTCTTT
TRBV6-5	few	TRBD1	TRBJ1-2	CASSKGQGLGYGYTF	TGTGCCAGCAGTAAAGGACAGGGGTTAGGGTATGGCTACACCTTC
TRBV2	large	.	TRBJ2-7	CASNYRAPLNEQYF	TGTGCCAGCAATTACAGGGCCCCATTAAACGAGCAGTACTTC
TRBV6-5	.	.	TRBJ2-7	CASRRGDEQYF	TGTGCCAGCAGACGTGGAGACGAGCAGTACTTC
TRBV9	few	.	TRBJ2-1	CASSAVGGHGPNNEQFF	TGTGCCAGCAGTGCCGTTGGGGGGCATGGTCCGAACAATGAGCAGTTCTTC
TRBV4-2	medium-sized	.	TRBJ2-5	CASSQGTDQETQYF	TGTGCCAGCAGCCAAGGGACGGACCAAGAGACCCAGTACTTC
TRBV9	.	TRBD2	TRBJ2-3	CASSVAPASGRGDTQYF	TGTGCCAGCAGCGTAGCTCCCGCTAGCGGGAGAGGCGATACGCAGTATTTT
TRBV4-2	medium-sized	TRBD1	TRBJ2-1	CASSQDGTENNEQFF	TGTGCCAGCAGCCAAGACGGGACAGAAAACAATGAGCAGTTCTTC
TRBV29-1	.	TRBD2	TRBJ2-3	CSVEIAGGADTQYF	TGCAGCGTTGAAATAGCGGGAGGGGCAGATACGCAGTATTTT
TRBV7-2	few	.	TRBJ1-5	CASSLEGGAKPQHF	TGTGCCAGCAGCTTAGAGGGGGGCGCGAAGCCCCAGCATTTT
TRBV14	.	TRBD1	TRBJ1-2	CASSRTRTGGLGGYTF	TGTGCCAGCAGCCGGACCAGGACAGGGGGACTGGGTGGCTACACCTTC
TRBV7-2	once	.	TRBJ2-7	CASSPTWGEQYF	TGTGCCAGCAGTCCAACATGGGGCGAGCAGTACTTC
TRBV6-1	.	.	TRBJ2-7	CASSRQTSTYEQYF	TGTGCCAGCAGTAGACAGACATCTACCTACGAGCAGTACTTC
TRBV19	.	.	TRBJ1-1	CASSITGRTEAFF	TGTGCCAGTAGTATAACAGGGAGGACTGAAGCTTTCTTT
TRBV2	.	TRBD1	TRBJ2-7	CASGQRTGAYEQYF	TGTGCCAGCGGTCAACGGACAGGAGCCTACGAGCAGTACTTC
TRBV29-1	.	.	TRBJ1-1	CSVEVENTEAFF	TGCAGCGTTGAAGTGGAGAACACTGAAGCTTTCTTT
TRBV11-3	.	TRBD2	TRBJ2-5	CASSLRTSGRGGETQYF	TGTGCCAGCAGCTTAAGGACTAGCGGGAGAGGTGGAGAGACCCAGTACTTC
TRBV4-2	few	.	TRBJ1-5	CASSPRDGRPNQPQHF	TGTGCCAGCAGCCCGCGAGACGGACGACCGAATCAGCCCCAGCATTTT
TRBV4-2	.	.	TRBJ2-1	CASSQGLEVDEQFF	TGTGCCAGCAGCCAAGGACTCGAGGTCGATGAGCAGTTCTTC
TRBV19	.	TRBD1	TRBJ1-1	CASSMTGRSTEAFF	TGTGCCAGTAGTATGACAGGGAGGTCGACTGAAGCTTTCTTT
TRBV28	few	TRBD2	TRBJ2-2	CASSPLAGVWTGELFF	TGTGCCAGCAGTCCACTAGCGGGAGTTTGGACCGGGGAGCTGTTTTTT
TRBV6-5	.	.	TRBJ2-7	CASSPLGRTYEQYF	TGTGCCAGCAGTCCCCTGGGGAGGACTTACGAGCAGTACTTC
TRBV4-3	once	TRBD2	TRBJ2-3	CASSQDSGSGSDTQYF	TGCGCCAGCAGCCAAGATAGCGGGAGTGGTTCAGATACGCAGTATTTT
TRBV2	.	TRBD2	TRBJ2-7	CASSAPAGPYEQYF	TGTGCCAGCAGTGCCCCAGCGGGACCCTACGAGCAGTACTTC
TRBV19	.	.	TRBJ2-1	CASSITQGVYNEQFF	TGTGCCAGTAGTATTACGCAAGGGGTCTACAATGAGCAGTTCTTC
TRBV4-1	medium-sized	TRBD2	TRBJ2-5	CASSQDGEGRSRETQYF	TGCGCCAGCAGCCAAGATGGGGAGGGCCGTTCAAGAGAGACCCAGTACTTC
TRBV2	once	.	TRBJ1-5	CASSVAYQPQHF	TGTGCCAGCAGTGTGGCCTATCAGCCCCAGCATTTT
TRBV19	.	.	TRBJ2-7	CASRPTGGGGEQYF	TGTGCCAGTAGACCGACGGGAGGGGGCGGCGAGCAGTACTTC
TRBV30	.	TRBD1	TRBJ2-7	CAWSVGTGIYEQYF	TGTGCCTGGAGTGTGGGGACAGGGATCTACGAGCAGTACTTC
TRBV2	.	.	TRBJ2-1	CASSELLFDNEQFF	TGTGCCAGCAGTGAGTTACTATTTGACAATGAGCAGTTCTTC
TRBV28	.	.	TRBJ1-2	CASSLYTATYGYTF	TGTGCCAGCAGTTTATATACAGCGACCTATGGCTACACCTTC
TRBV30	once	.	TRBJ2-1	CAWNRGADEQFF	TGTGCCTGGAACCGGGGAGCGGATGAGCAGTTCTTC
TRBV28	.	.	TRBJ1-1	CASSFGSKNTEAFF	TGTGCCAGCAGTTTCGGGTCTAAGAACACTGAAGCTTTCTTT